This is a list of T cell receptor beta chains from one sample in a study of monozygotic twins with inflammatory bowel disease. TCRdb reprocessed the 5' RACE reads; each CDR3 protein has one entry and no DNA is given. The specimen's table records approximately 330,000 distinct CDR3 sequences. The specimen was blood. The receptors shown here come from a human donor with ulcerative colitis or Crohn's disease, or a healthy co-twin of an affected twin (not recorded which). Both conserved end residues are part of each CDR3.

TRBJ1-1 | TRBV10-3 | CAIISTPVKTGAIDTEAFF
TRBJ2-1 | TRBV28 | CASSLLQGDLYNEQFF
TRBJ1-2 | TRBV7-9 | CASSPRTDGYTF
TRBJ2-7 | TRBV29-1 | CSVVGRDPSYEQYF
TRBJ2-1 | TRBV25-1 | CAIPSPRASYYNEQFF
TRBJ1-6 | TRBV20-1 | CSAKGQVASDSPLHF
TRBJ2-7 | TRBV7-8 | CASSLVADMRIPYEQYF
TRBJ2-7 | TRBV27 | CASSSRATSANPYEQYF
TRBJ2-7 | TRBV6-2/TRBV6-3 | CASSSGQGRYEQYF
TRBJ2-1 | TRBV7-3 | CASSPRQVGEQLF
TRBJ2-2 | TRBV28 | CASSPGLAVNTGELFF
TRBJ1-5 | TRBV24-1 | CATSDLSNKSTLGGNQPQHF
TRBJ2-1 | TRBV9 | CASSVAPQRNEQFF
TRBJ2-6 | TRBV5-4 | CASSSGVYSGANVLTF
TRBJ2-7 | TRBV20-1 | CSARGGQGFYEQYF
TRBJ2-7 | TRBV3-1 | CASGDRAYEQYF
TRBJ2-3 | TRBV15 | CATSTAAMSTDTQYF
TRBJ2-2 | TRBV30 | CAWSVTSGRQSGELFF
TRBJ2-5 | TRBV9 | CASSEEVGEQETQYF
TRBJ1-2 | TRBV7-2 | CASSFPPLYGYTF
TRBJ1-6 | TRBV20-1 | CSALLGTGALPESPLHF
TRBJ2-5 | TRBV5-1 | CASSRGSGTGTYQETQYF
TRBJ2-5 | TRBV27 | CASRITGVETQYF
TRBJ2-1 | TRBV20-1 | CSARKGQTRFF
TRBJ2-6 | TRBV5-6 | CASSLDSSSGANVLTF
TRBJ2-3 | TRBV29-1 | CSVDGDRGQLTDTQYF
TRBJ2-2 | TRBV7-6 | CASSLNSMGTGELFF
TRBJ2-3 | TRBV29-1 | CSVEDSRGSTDTQYF
TRBJ1-1 | TRBV15 | CATSRMDSQTEAFF
TRBJ1-1 | TRBV29-1 | CSVTDKLNTEAFF
TRBJ2-2 | TRBV7-2 | CASTGAPATGELFF
TRBJ2-2 | TRBV19 | CASSISRGDANTGELFF
TRBJ2-3 | TRBV5-1 | CASSSGLAVTDTQYF
TRBJ2-2 | TRBV7-8 | CASIPAGDTGELFF
TRBJ1-2 | TRBV4-3 | CASSQGRNTGNYGYTF
TRBJ2-5 | TRBV4-2 | CASGELAGFPPEETQYF
TRBJ1-4 | TRBV6-5 | CASRRARGEKLFF
TRBJ1-3 | TRBV3-1 | CASRQAGGRNTIYF
TRBJ1-2 | TRBV9 | CASSHGQPSGYTF
TRBJ1-2 | TRBV30 | CAWSPGYGYTF
TRBJ2-1 | TRBV20-1 | CSAPDPGHETNEQFF
TRBJ2-2 | TRBV5-1 | CASRTRQGGGELFF
TRBJ1-4 | TRBV5-1 | CATRRGTVTNEKLFF
TRBJ2-7 | TRBV6-5 | CASRRQGEQYF
TRBJ2-7 | TRBV15 | CATSRDRGESEQYF
TRBJ2-1 | TRBV5-5 | CASSLIPDLLIHEQFF
TRBJ2-7 | TRBV12-3/TRBV12-4 | CASSSSGKKSEQYF
TRBJ2-7 | TRBV20-1 | CSASAGGVYEQYF
TRBJ1-1 | TRBV5-1 | CASSQGTGGRNTEAFF
TRBJ1-2 | TRBV10-3 | CAISGPANYGYTF
TRBJ1-5 | TRBV12-3/TRBV12-4 | CASSLGQGTRVNQPQHF
TRBJ2-1 | TRBV2 | CASSELAIYNEQFF
TRBJ1-1 | TRBV20-1 | CSAPWDGLNTEAFF
TRBJ1-1 | TRBV6-2/TRBV6-3 | CASSLPGTAIGAFF